This T cell receptor (beta chain) was observed in a study of identical twins. A universal primer site was created by template switching, with the cDNA bearing unique molecular identifiers. MiXCR, applied by TCRdb to the 5' RACE reads, yields one record per CDR3 protein. The data show about 390,000 distinct CDR3 sequences, approximately 8.8% seen once. Trimming cost V 4 bases and J 8 bases, with 14 bases left between them. CDR3 length: 12 amino acids. Germline CDR1 reads DFQATT; CDR2 reads SNEGSKA (reference sequence). A few counts support this clonotype. Its matching antigen is unknown. Findings and limits, study-wide: Conclusions were drawn cross-sectionally by statistical analysis, without following the same donors. Cord blood beta clonotypes that were abundant carried fewer insertions, and memory repertoires showed no such trend. Researchers reported excess low generation probability among twin-shared out-of-frame alpha sequences.

Input material: naive T cells sorted from blood. The genes are TRBV20-1 and TRBJ1-1; D call uncertain. This clonotype was obtained from a woman in her 50s in good health. CDR3 sequence reads: CSAMLKGSEAFF. Here the CDR3 DNA reads TGCAGTGCTATGCTTAAGGGCAGCGAAGCTTTCTTT.